This T cell receptor beta chain emerged from a study of blood T cell repertoires in COVID-19. Study as a whole: The origin of the acute and convalescent COVID-19 samples was the United States, Italy and Spain. Sources were T cells, B-cell-depleted T cells, or PBMCs; the material itself was cDNA or gDNA.

Per the study methods: It was from reference gene primer amplification that nucleated cell counts were estimated. Sequenced by immunoSEQ multiplex PCR; TCRdb stores in-frame clones only, minus some. The DNA was the basis for D and trimming; V, J and clone size are from that table. The data show 250,000 to 300,000 clones, approximately 85% seen once. This receptor was obtained from an older woman with acute or convalescent COVID-19. The source material was peripheral blood.

The CDR3 region has the DNA TGTGCCAGCAGCCCCAATAGGGGGAGGGGAGCTTTCTTT. As protein: CASSPNRGRGAFF. The chain is built from TRBV3-1 (or the pseudogene TRBV3-2) and TRBJ1-1; possible D gene TRBD1, 6 bases. The length of the CDR3 is 13 residues. Germline V gene data show CDR1 as LGHDT and CDR2 as YNNKEL (reference sequence). V was pared by 4 bases and J by 10 bases, with 16 bases between.